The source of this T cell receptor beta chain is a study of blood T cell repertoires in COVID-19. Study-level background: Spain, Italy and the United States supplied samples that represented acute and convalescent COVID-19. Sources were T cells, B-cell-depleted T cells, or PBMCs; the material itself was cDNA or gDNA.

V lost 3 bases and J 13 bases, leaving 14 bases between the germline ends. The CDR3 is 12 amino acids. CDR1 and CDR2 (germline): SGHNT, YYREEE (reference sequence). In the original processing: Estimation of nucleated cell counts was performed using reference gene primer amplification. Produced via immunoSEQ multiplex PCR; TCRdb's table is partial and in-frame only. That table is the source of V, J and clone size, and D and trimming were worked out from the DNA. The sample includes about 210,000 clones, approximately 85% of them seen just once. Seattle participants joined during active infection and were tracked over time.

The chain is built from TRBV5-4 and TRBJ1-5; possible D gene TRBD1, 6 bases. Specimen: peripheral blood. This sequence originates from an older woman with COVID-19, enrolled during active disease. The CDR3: CASSSIQGEQHF. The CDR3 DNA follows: TGTGCCAGCAGCTCTATACAGGGCGAACAGCATTTT.